Listed here is a single T cell receptor beta chain. Its antigen remains unknown. These data belong to a study of blood T cells in healthy people across ages. The study, taken as a whole, reports: Investigators viewed diversity estimates from one million T cells as underestimates, the study reported.

Together with a sample-barcoded 5' primer, a J-beta primer mix was included in a second PCR lasting about 7 to 12 cycles. Using its own MiXCR run on the 5' RACE reads, TCRdb lists one record per CDR3 protein. Among around 780,000 distinct CDR3 sequences listed, about 61% were seen once. V lost 0 bases and J 3 bases, leaving 7 bases between the germline ends. Looked up from germline, CDR1 is SGHRS and CDR2 is YFSETQ. There are 14 residues in the CDR3. The study drew donors from healthy Caucasian individuals in Russia aged about 6 to 90. Drawn from each donor were ten milliliters of peripheral blood. This clonotype was sampled from a middle-aged man in good health. V is TRBV5-1 and J is TRBJ2-4, with D uncertain. Specimen: blood. This CDR3 reads CASSLVPDKNIQYF. The CDR3, as DNA: TGCGCCAGCAGCTTGGTACCAGACAAAAACATTCAGTACTTC.